This T cell receptor (beta chain) was sequenced for a study of T cells in Graves' hyperthyroidism and ophthalmopathy (dated 2019 in TCRdb). As for the study more broadly: Peripheral blood was collected at initial diagnosis, before any treatment. TCR V-J signatures able to tell the groups apart were searched for in a discovery cohort of some 97 patients, of whom roughly 42 had Graves' ophthalmopathy and roughly 57 had stable Graves' hyperthyroidism. Prospective prediction of ophthalmopathy was tested in an independent validation cohort of fewer than 20 hyperthyroidism patients and 15 to 17 patients who later progressed to ophthalmopathy. The roughly 99 discovery patients were divided at random into training and test sets in a 7:3 ratio. The study also compared thyroid tissue and blood T-cell repertoires from several Graves' hyperthyroidism patients. Following sampling, methimazole starting at 30 mg daily was given to hyperthyroidism patients, and high-dose intravenous methylprednisolone was given to ophthalmopathy patients. TCR Vbeta CDR3 sequencing of 140 or so peripheral blood samples (roughly 43 ophthalmopathy, 75 hyperthyroidism and approximately 17 progressor patients) is reported in the paper.

A note on this clonotype: The antigen it binds to is not known. Within one base of it there is no much larger clone, and no base qualities were kept.

Ophthalmopathy patients had moderately to severely active disease, Clinical Activity Score of at least 3, NOSPECS grade of at least 4, and duration under 3 months. Exclusion was applied to patients with uncontrolled infections, other autoimmune diseases, pregnancy or lactation. Clinical symptoms, serum thyroxine and TRAb, thyroid ultrasound, and orbital computed tomography formed the basis for the diagnoses. PBMCs were isolated from more than 8 ml of fresh peripheral blood by Ficoll-Paque density gradient centrifugation. Trizol reagent was used to extract total RNA, and RNA quality was then checked on an Agilent 2100 Bioanalyzer. From the germline V gene, CDR1 is MGHRA and CDR2 is YSYEKL. Relative to germline, V is 2 bases shorter and J is 4 bases shorter, with 11 bases between their ends. From the cysteine up to the phenylalanine, the CDR3 has a length of 14 residues. Just CDR3 DNA is preserved here, 42 bases in frame from base 1.

Results and caveats for the whole study, not just this receptor: In validation, progression to ophthalmopathy was predicted by the model with 70.59% sensitivity and roughly 72% specificity, a median of approximately 6.5 months before onset. No statistical method was used to fix the sample size in advance, and group allocation was not hidden from the investigators. Most expanded thyroid clonotypes (frequency above 0.001) were also detected in blood, suggesting blood repertoires may reflect thyroid immune responses. A 13 V-J signature model separated ophthalmopathy from stable hyperthyroidism, with 87.88% sensitivity and 81% to 82% specificity in cross-validation and 80%/75% in testing.

Amplification of TCR beta CDR3 regions was carried out from RNA transcripts. The first round of RT-PCR for the TCR CDR3 was performed with the HTBI primer set and the Qiagen OneStep RT-PCR kit. The libraries were constructed in a second round of multiplex PCR and then size-selected and purified. Sequencing of the libraries was done on an Illumina HiSeq2000 using paired-end 100 bp reads. The study's own analysis went as follows. SOAPnuke was used to process the raw data, throwing out any read that contained adapters or uncalled bases, had a mean Phred below 15, or lacked an exact constant-primer or identifier match. High-quality paired reads were merged with COPE v1.2.5, and unique nucleotide sequences were defined as clonotypes. MiTCR v1.1 was used to align clonotypes to the IMGT TRBV, TRBD and TRBJ reference segments. The analysis was restricted to V-J combinations with a frequency above 0.0001, which together covered just over 98% of the repertoires. The TCS score was defined as the ratio of F50 (clonal expansion) to E x V (chaos), calculated using BLOSUM62-based TCRdist between CDR3 peptides within each V-J. Welch's t-statistics and random forest reduced around 510 V-J features to 10 to 15, which were used in a naive Bayes classifier (R e1071). TCRdb passed the public sequencing reads through fastp at Q25 and MiXCR, retaining productive beta sequences. Merged by CDR3 protein, the rows form single entries marked with the most common genes and DNA. TCRdb, rather than the study authors, made the V and J calls. The sample includes roughly 350,000 distinct CDR3 sequences, with more than 14% observed a single time. Jointly, the top ten make up around 20% of the sample.

The clonotype originates from a woman in her twenties or thirties with Graves' ophthalmopathy. The rearrangement combines TRBV4-1 with TRBJ2-5, with the D segment identity uncertain. The source material was blood. The nucleotide sequence is TGCGCCAGCAGCCAACGTTGGCACAGAGAGACCCAGTACTTC. Its amino acids are CASSQRWHRETQYF.